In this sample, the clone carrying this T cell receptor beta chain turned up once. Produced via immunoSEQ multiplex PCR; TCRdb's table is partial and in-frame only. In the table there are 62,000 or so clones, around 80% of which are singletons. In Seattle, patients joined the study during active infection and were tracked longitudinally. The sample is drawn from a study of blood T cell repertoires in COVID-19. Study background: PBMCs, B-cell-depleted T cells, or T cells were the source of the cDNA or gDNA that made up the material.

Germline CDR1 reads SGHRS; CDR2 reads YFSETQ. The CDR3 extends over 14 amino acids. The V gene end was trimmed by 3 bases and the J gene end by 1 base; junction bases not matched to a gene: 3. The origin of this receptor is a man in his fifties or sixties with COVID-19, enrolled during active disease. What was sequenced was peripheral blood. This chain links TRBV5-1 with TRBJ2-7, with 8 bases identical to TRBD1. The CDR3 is CASSWTGRSYEQYF. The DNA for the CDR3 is TGCGCCAGCAGCTGGACAGGGCGATCCTACGAGCAGTACTTC.